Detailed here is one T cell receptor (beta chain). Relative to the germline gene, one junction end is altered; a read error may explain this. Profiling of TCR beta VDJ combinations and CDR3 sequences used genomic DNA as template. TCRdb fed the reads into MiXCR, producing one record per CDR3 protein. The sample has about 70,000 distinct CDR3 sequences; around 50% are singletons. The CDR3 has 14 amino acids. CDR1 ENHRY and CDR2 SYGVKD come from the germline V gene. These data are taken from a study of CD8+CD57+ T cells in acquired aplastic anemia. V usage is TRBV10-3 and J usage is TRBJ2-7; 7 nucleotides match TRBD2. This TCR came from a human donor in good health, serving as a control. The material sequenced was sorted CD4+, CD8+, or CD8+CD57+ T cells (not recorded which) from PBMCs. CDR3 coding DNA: TGTGCCAGCAGTCCCCGGGACTACCCCTACGAGCAGTACTTC. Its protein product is CASSPRDYPYEQYF.